This paragraph reports one TCR beta chain. Its binding antigen is unknown. Base qualities are not recorded, but no much larger clone differs from it by a single base. TCRbeta CDR3 regions were amplified from genomic DNA using the immunoSEQ Assay, a bias-controlled multiplex PCR. Per the source publication's procedure: The number of nucleated cells in each sample was estimated from the amplification of reference gene primers within the assay. To quantify the absolute abundance of each unique TCRbeta CDR3 rearrangement, sequence reads were collapsed and filtered. For each sample, productive Simpson clonality was calculated as the square root of Simpson's diversity index over productive rearrangements. Not all clones reach the TCRdb copy of this immuneACCESS table, which keeps in-frame sequences only. Checked studies attribute under half of the gap to unresolved V genes and leave the rest unexplained. The DNA gave D and trimming, while V, J and clone size come from that table. For this sample there are around 120,000 clones; around 90% appear just once. The ten largest clones take up 3.5% to 4% of the sample.

One collaborating source in Seattle enrolled patients while the patients were actively infected and followed the patients over time throughout the course of disease. The collaborating institutions used their own protocols to collect whole blood in K2EDTA tubes. For TCRbeta analysis, collaborators shipped samples as frozen whole blood, isolated PBMCs, or DNA extracted from either of those sample types. This specimen comes from a study of blood T cell repertoires in COVID-19 (dated by TCRdb to 2018 to 2020). For context, the study as a whole: Collaborator samples came from the United States, Italy and Spain and covered acute and convalescent phases of COVID-19. The prospective study material was composed of cDNA or gDNA derived from T cells, B-cell-depleted T cells, or PBMCs. Deeply sampled blood TCRbeta repertoires from subjects exposed to, actively infected with, or recovered from COVID-19 were included in the dataset. A freely available public database, intended as a resource for researchers studying the immune response to SARS-CoV-2, is where the repertoires were released. The samples were drawn from two sources: the first 160 participants of the ongoing ImmuneRACE study, and 950 to 1,500 subjects contributed by 6 global collaborators. Nearly every sample came with metadata listing a de-identified subject ID, COVID-19 status, age in years and sex. Where available, HLA class I and class II types were taken from metadata supplied by the sample provider and were not determined by assay-based typing. Broader findings and caveats from the paper: The quantity of clinical and demographic metadata differed by source and by participant and was supplied without curation.

What was sequenced was peripheral blood. This TCR was sampled from a woman aged 55 to 70 with COVID-19, enrolled during active disease.

The CDR3 amino acid sequence is: CASSYSAGVGYTF. In nucleotides, the sequence is TGTGCCAGCAGTTACTCTGCAGGGGTCGGCTACACCTTC. The chain couples TRBV6-6 to TRBJ1-2, with TRBD1 tentatively as D gene (6 bases match). The CDR3, from cysteine to phenylalanine, totals 13 residues. The only DNA kept is the CDR3, 39 bases in frame from the first base. Relative to germline, V is 0 bases shorter and J is 8 bases shorter, with 10 bases between their ends. CDR1 MNHNY and CDR2 SVGAGI were looked up in the germline V gene (reference sequence).